A selection of T cell receptor beta chains follows, all from one sample in a study of blood T cell repertoires in COVID-19. The protocol was immunoSEQ multiplex PCR, while the TCRdb copy is restricted to in-frame clones and leaves out a portion. The table lists around 300,000 clones, 88% of them singletons, with under 3.5% in the top ten. Sequencing was carried out using PBMCs or T cells enriched from blood (not recorded which). The receptors come from a woman between 50 and 59 years old who had recovered from COVID-19. The CDR3 runs from the conserved cysteine through the conserved F or W. The D gene is left open where the match is weak. The size field is filled for only some rows; it gives once, few, many or a size class.

j_gene,d_gene,abundance,v_gene,CDR3nt,CDR3aa
TRBJ1-5,NA,NA,TRBV24-1,TGTGCCACCAGTGATTTGGGTTCCCGGCGCAGGGTCACTCAGCCCCAGCATTTT,CATSDLGSRRRVTQPQHF
TRBJ2-7,TRBD2,NA,TRBV2,TGTGCCAGCAGGCAGGGGCTAGCGGGAGGGGGCGAGCAGTACTTC,CASRQGLAGGGEQYF
TRBJ2-1,TRBD2,NA,TRBV7-2,TGTGCCAGCAGCTCGGGACTAGCGACCAACAATGAGCAGTTCTTC,CASSSGLATNNEQFF
TRBJ1-1,NA,once,TRBV18,TGTGCCAGCTCAAATTATAGACAGGTTAACACTGAAGCTTTCTTT,CASSNYRQVNTEAFF
TRBJ1-2,NA,NA,TRBV29-1,TGCAGCGTTCGCGCGGCCCGGGGGTTGGGGGACGGCTACACCTTC,CSVRAARGLGDGYTF
TRBJ2-1,TRBD1,NA,TRBV7-2,TGTGCCAGCAGCCAGGGGGTAATCGGGAACGGCGAGCAGTTCTTC,CASSQGVIGNGEQFF
TRBJ2-2,TRBD1,NA,TRBV6-5,TGTGCCTCGACAGGGGGGCAGCACACCGGGGAGCTGTTTTTT,CASTGGQHTGELFF
TRBJ1-2,NA,NA,TRBV28,TGTGCCAGCAGACCCGGACAGCACTATGGCTACACCTTC,CASRPGQHYGYTF
TRBJ2-1,NA,NA,TRBV28,TGTGCCAGCAGTTTTAGGGGAGGGGGAGAACCAAATGAGCAGTTCTTC,CASSFRGGGEPNEQFF
TRBJ1-2,NA,NA,TRBV7-9,TGTGCCAGCAGTTCTCAACTTACAGGGTATCGTGGCTATGGCTACACCTTC,CASSSQLTGYRGYGYTF
TRBJ1-4,NA,NA,TRBV18,TGTGCCAGCTCACGGGGAAGGGGAGGCGAAAAACTGTTTTTT,CASSRGRGGEKLFF
TRBJ2-1,TRBD2,NA,TRBV7-2,TGTGCCAGCAGTCGGAGCGGGACCCCCCAAGAGCAGTTCTTC,CASSRSGTPQEQFF
TRBJ2-2,TRBD1,NA,TRBV28,TGTGCCAGCAGTTTGGACAGGGTGGCCGGGGAGCTGTTTTTT,CASSLDRVAGELFF
TRBJ1-2,NA,NA,TRBV9,TGTGCCAGCAGCGTAGAGGAGCTCGGTTTTGGCTACACCTTC,CASSVEELGFGYTF
TRBJ2-5,NA,once,TRBV28,TGTGCCAGCAGTATGTTCTCCGGTGACCAAGAGACCCAGTACTTC,CASSMFSGDQETQYF
TRBJ2-7,TRBD1,NA,TRBV25-1,TGTGCCAGCCAAATTACGACAGGGGGTTTAAGTCGCGAGCAGTACTTC,CASQITTGGLSREQYF
TRBJ2-1,TRBD1,once,TRBV5-5,TGTGCCAGCAGCTTGGCCAGGGACAGGGGTCGGAATGAGCAGTTCTTC,CASSLARDRGRNEQFF
TRBJ2-3,NA,NA,TRBV11-2,TGTGCCAGCAGCGTGGGGCAGAACACAGATACGCAGTATTTT,CASSVGQNTDTQYF
TRBJ1-3,TRBD1,NA,TRBV18,TGTGCCAGCTCACCAATGGGACAGGCAACTGGAAACACCATATATTTT,CASSPMGQATGNTIYF
TRBJ1-2,TRBD1,NA,TRBV12-3/TRBV12-4,TGTGCCAGCAGCCGACAGGGGGCGCTTGGCTACACCTTC,CASSRQGALGYTF
TRBJ2-3,NA,NA,TRBV18,TGTGCCAGCTCACCACCCCCGGGAAGCACAGATACGCAGTATTTT,CASSPPPGSTDTQYF
TRBJ2-7,NA,NA,TRBV19,TGTGCCAGTAGTATGGTCGGAGGGGGGGGTGAGCAGTACTTC,CASSMVGGGGEQYF
TRBJ2-3,TRBD2,NA,TRBV6-6,TGTGCCAGCAGTTACGGGAGGGGTGGAGATACGCAGTATTTT,CASSYGRGGDTQYF
TRBJ2-2,TRBD2,NA,TRBV14,TGTGCCAGCAGCCAAGTTCAGGCTTTTGGACTAGCGGGACTTAACACCGGGGAGCTGTTTTTT,CASSQVQAFGLAGLNTGELFF
TRBJ1-6,TRBD1,NA,TRBV4-1,TGCGCCAGCAGCTTCCGGGACAGGGGGGATAATTCACCCCTCCACTTT,CASSFRDRGDNSPLHF
TRBJ1-4,NA,NA,TRBV15,TGTGCCACCATGAGGTCAACTAATGAAAAACTGTTTTTT,CATMRSTNEKLFF
TRBJ2-7,TRBD1,NA,TRBV28,TGTGCCAGCAGTTTACCCGACAGGGGGTCTTCCTACGAGCAGTACTTC,CASSLPDRGSSYEQYF
TRBJ2-5,TRBD2,NA,TRBV5-1,TGCGCCAGCAGCCCCTTAGCGGGAGGGCCAGAGACCCAGTACTTC,CASSPLAGGPETQYF
TRBJ1-1,TRBD1,NA,TRBV7-3,TGTGCCAGCAGCTTAAGGCAGGGGGCCGAAGCTTTCTTT,CASSLRQGAEAFF
TRBJ2-5,NA,NA,TRBV18,TGTGCCAGCTCTAAGGGCCTAGCAGAGACCCAGTACTTC,CASSKGLAETQYF
TRBJ2-1,TRBD2,NA,TRBV4-1,TGCGCCAGCAGCCAAGGAAGGACTAGCTCCAATGAGCAGTTCTTC,CASSQGRTSSNEQFF
TRBJ1-2,NA,NA,TRBV10-3,TGTGCCATCTCCCCTACAGAAGACTATGGCTACACCTTC,CAISPTEDYGYTF
TRBJ2-1,TRBD1,NA,TRBV20-1,TGCAGTGCAAAACAGGGGAATGAGCAGTTCTTC,CSAKQGNEQFF
TRBJ2-7,NA,once,TRBV27,TGTGCCAGCAGTTTATCTCGGGGTAACGAGCAGTACTTC,CASSLSRGNEQYF
TRBJ1-4,NA,NA,TRBV4-3,TGCGCCAGCAGCCAAGATGGGGCAGGGTCTAATGAAAAACTGTTTTTT,CASSQDGAGSNEKLFF
TRBJ2-1,TRBD1,NA,TRBV19,TGTGCCAGTAGTATAGGACAGGGTAATGAGCAGTTCTTC,CASSIGQGNEQFF
TRBJ1-2,NA,once,TRBV30,TGTGCCTGGAGGATGACAGGCTCTACCTATGGCTACACCTTC,CAWRMTGSTYGYTF
TRBJ2-7,NA,NA,TRBV3-1/TRBV3-2,TGTGCCAGCAGCCAAGATCAGGGGGGAGCACCCTACGAGCAGTACTTC,CASSQDQGGAPYEQYF
TRBJ1-3,TRBD1,NA,TRBV2,TGTGCCAGCAGAATGGGGACAGGGGGCCTCTCTGGAAACACCATATATTTT,CASRMGTGGLSGNTIYF
TRBJ2-4,TRBD2,NA,TRBV25-1,TGTGCCAGCAGTGCTAGCGGTCCCAAAAACATTCAGTACTTC,CASSASGPKNIQYF
TRBJ2-2,TRBD1,once,TRBV19,TGTGCCAGTAGTCGGGGCCGGACAGGGGCCACCGGGGAGCTGTTTTTT,CASSRGRTGATGELFF